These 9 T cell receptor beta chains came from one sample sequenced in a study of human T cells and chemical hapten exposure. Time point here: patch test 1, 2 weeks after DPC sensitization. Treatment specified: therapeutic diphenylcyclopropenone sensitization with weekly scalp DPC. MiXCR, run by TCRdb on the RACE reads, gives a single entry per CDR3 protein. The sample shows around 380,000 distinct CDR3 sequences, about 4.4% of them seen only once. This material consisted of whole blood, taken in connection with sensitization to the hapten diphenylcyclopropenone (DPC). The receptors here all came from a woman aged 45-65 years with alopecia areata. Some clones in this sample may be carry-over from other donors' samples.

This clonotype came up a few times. The CDR3 DNA is TGTGCCAGCTCACCACCGGTGACAGGGGGCTTCTATGGCTACACCTTC. This sequence encodes CASSPPVTGGFYGYTF. The chain joins TRBV18 to TRBJ1-2; 10 nucleotides agree with TRBD1. The V and J ends lost 0 bases and 4 bases, in that order; junction bases with no gene match: 5. CDR1 and CDR2 from the germline V gene are KGHSH and LQKENI. The CDR3 spans 16 residues.

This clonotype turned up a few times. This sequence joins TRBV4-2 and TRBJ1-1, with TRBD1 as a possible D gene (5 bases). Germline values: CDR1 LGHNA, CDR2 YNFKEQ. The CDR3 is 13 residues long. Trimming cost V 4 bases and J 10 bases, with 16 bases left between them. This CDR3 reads CASSPYGARGAFF. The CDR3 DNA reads TGTGCCAGCAGCCCTTACGGGGCTCGGGGAGCTTTCTTT.

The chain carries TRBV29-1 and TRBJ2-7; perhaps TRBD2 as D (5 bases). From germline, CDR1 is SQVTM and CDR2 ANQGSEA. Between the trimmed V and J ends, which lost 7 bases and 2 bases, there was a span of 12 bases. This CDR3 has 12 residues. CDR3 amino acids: CSAGSGPYEQYF. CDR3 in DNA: TGCAGCGCGGGGTCCGGCCCCTACGAGCAGTACTTC.

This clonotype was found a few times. The CDR3 here is CASSSWTSGERYEQYF. The CDR3 DNA is TGCGCCAGCAGCTCGTGGACTAGCGGGGAGAGGTACGAGCAGTACTTC. The chain employs TRBV5-1 and TRBJ2-7, with 12 bases that match TRBD2. This CDR3 is built from 16 residues. V shed 3 bases, J shed 4 bases, and the junction held 8 bases outside the gene matches. Germline V CDR1 and CDR2: SGHRS, YFSETQ.

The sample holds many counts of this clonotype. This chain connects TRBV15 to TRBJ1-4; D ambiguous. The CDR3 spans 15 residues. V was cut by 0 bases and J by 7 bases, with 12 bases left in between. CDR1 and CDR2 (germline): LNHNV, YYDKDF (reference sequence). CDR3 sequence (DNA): TGTGCCACCAGCAGAGATCGCTTGCGAGGTGAAAAACTGTTTTTT. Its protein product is CATSRDRLRGEKLFF. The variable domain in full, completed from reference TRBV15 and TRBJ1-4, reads DAMVIQNPRYQVTQFGKPVTLSCSQTLNHNVMYWYQQKSSQAPKLLFHYYDKDFNNEADTPDNFQSRRPNTSFCFLDIRSPGLGDTAMYLCATSRDRLRGEKLFFGSGTQLSVL.

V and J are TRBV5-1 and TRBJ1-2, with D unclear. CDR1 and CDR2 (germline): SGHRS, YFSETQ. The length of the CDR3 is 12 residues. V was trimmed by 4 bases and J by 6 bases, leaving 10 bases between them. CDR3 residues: CASSPAGDGYTF. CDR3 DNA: TGCGCCAGCAGCCCCGCTGGGGATGGCTACACCTTC.

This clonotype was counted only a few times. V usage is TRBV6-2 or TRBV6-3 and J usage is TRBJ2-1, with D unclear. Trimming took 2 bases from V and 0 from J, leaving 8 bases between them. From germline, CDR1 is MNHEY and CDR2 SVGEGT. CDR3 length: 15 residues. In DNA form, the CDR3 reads TGTGCCAGCAGTTACATCGCGTCCTCCTACAATGAGCAGTTCTTC. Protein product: CASSYIASSYNEQFF.

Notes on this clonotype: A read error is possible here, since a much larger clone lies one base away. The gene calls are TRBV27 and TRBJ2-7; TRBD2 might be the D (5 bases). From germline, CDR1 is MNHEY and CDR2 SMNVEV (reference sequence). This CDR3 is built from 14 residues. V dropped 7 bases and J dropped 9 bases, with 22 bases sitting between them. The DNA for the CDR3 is TGTGCCAGCATCCGGGGTGGCCCACTTCTAGGGCAGTACTTC. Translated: CASIRGGPLLGQYF.

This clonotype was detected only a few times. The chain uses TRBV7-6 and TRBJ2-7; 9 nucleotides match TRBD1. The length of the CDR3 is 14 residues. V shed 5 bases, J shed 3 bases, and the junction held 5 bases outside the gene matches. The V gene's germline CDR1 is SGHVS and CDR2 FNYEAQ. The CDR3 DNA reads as TGTGCCAGCAGCCATCCGGGACAGGGCTACGAGCAGTACTTC. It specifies CASSHPGQGYEQYF. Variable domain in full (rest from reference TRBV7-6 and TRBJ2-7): GAGVSQSPRYKVTKRGQDVALRCDPISGHVSLYWYRQALGQGPEFLTYFNYEAQQDKSGLPNDRFSAERPEGSISTLTIQRTEQRDSAMYRCASSHPGQGYEQYFGPGTRLTVT.